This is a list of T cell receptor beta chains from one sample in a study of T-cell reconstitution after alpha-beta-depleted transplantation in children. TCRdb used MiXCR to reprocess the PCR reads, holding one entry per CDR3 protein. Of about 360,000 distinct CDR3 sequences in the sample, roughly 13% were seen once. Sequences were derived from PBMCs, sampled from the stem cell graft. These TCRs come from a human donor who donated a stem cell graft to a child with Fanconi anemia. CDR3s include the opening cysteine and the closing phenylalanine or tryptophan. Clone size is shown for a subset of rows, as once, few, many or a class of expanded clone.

CASSHLLTEAFF TRBJ1-1 TRBV7-9 many
CASSVRTQGTDTQYF TRBJ2-3 TRBV9 many
CASSTGPGGYTF TRBJ1-2 TRBV2 few
CASSLDGLNEKLFF TRBJ1-4 TRBV4-3 many
CASRPDREDTGELFF TRBJ2-2 TRBV10-2 .
CATSREGSQGSTQYF TRBJ2-5 TRBV15 .
CASSLDRGDYGYTF TRBJ1-2 TRBV2 many
CASSFRGRGETQYF TRBJ2-5 TRBV28 few
CASSRPQLRGPYTDTQYF TRBJ2-3 TRBV4-1 .
CASSQDRPIGSYTF TRBJ1-2 TRBV7-9 .
CSVSRDRGRTEAFF TRBJ1-1 TRBV29-1 many
CSARERQVGQPQHF TRBJ1-5 TRBV20-1 few
CASSRGQGGSDYGYTF TRBJ1-2 TRBV5-5 .
CAWSRGNEQYF TRBJ2-7 TRBV30 few
CASSLSGQLGNTIYF TRBJ1-3 TRBV7-2 many
CASSQRDTQYF TRBJ2-3 TRBV5-1 many
CASSSFTGSKNEKLFF TRBJ1-4 TRBV5-1 .
CASTDQPQHF TRBJ1-5 TRBV3-1 few
CASSPESNSPLHF TRBJ1-6 TRBV5-1 .
CASQGLTGELFF TRBJ2-2 TRBV2 few
CASSQTGVGNYGYTF TRBJ1-2 TRBV12-3/TRBV12-4 .
CASSPHGRGRTTGELFF TRBJ2-2 TRBV4-3 few
CASSPPGWGPLHF TRBJ1-6 TRBV5-6 many
CASAHDGANVLTF TRBJ2-6 TRBV7-6 .
CASSQRGANTEAFF TRBJ1-1 TRBV5-4 many
CATSDSGGHGDTQYF TRBJ2-3 TRBV24-1 many
CASGHPTASTDTQCF TRBJ2-3 TRBV7-2 .
CAWSFRQNDEQFF TRBJ2-1 TRBV30 .
CASSLGTGHQETQYF TRBJ2-5 TRBV5-1 .
CASSTQGSGGNTIYF TRBJ1-3 TRBV12-3/TRBV12-4 few
CASSQDVGGLGYTF TRBJ1-2 TRBV4-3 few
CSASNPALNEKLFF TRBJ1-4 TRBV20-1 many
CASSLGTNEGDTEAFF TRBJ1-1 TRBV5-6 few
CASSRQTDNSPLHF TRBJ1-6 TRBV27 .
CATSDLNGPQHF TRBJ1-5 TRBV24-1 few
CASSPRMDYTEAFF TRBJ1-1 TRBV18 .
CASSIEAHTGELFF TRBJ2-2 TRBV19 few